The 25 T cell receptor beta chains reported below all come from one sample, sequenced in a study of regulatory T cells in long-lasting Graves disease. Time point specified: newly diagnosed GD, antithyroid drugs for less than 3 months. TCR sequences were obtained from RNA taken from PBMCs. iRepertoire HTBI primers and Arm-PCR of CDR3 regions built TCR beta libraries. Each CDR3 protein is one row after TCRdb ran MiXCR on the multiplex PCR reads. The sample contains just over 600,000 distinct CDR3 sequences, roughly 15% of which appear only once. The sample was also linked to a second study, of T cells in Graves' hyperthyroidism and ophthalmopathy.

This specimen consisted of peripheral blood mononuclear cells (PBMCs), obtained at new diagnosis, from a patient treated with antithyroid drugs. These receptors all stem from a woman aged 25 to 39 with Graves disease.

This clonotype was recorded a few times. CDR3 DNA sequence: TGTGCCAGCAGCCTCCATTCGAACACCATATATTTT. This codes for CASSLHSNTIYF. The chain employs TRBV9 and TRBJ1-3, with unresolved D. The CDR3 loop spans 12 amino acids. Germline V gene data show CDR1 as SGDLS and CDR2 as YYNGEE. V gave up 4 bases and J gave up 7 bases, with 9 bases separating them.

J is TRBJ2-3 and V is TRBV19; TRBD1 aligns across 8 bases. This CDR3 contains 17 residues. Germline V lookup: CDR1 LNHDA, CDR2 SQIVND (reference sequence). With 5 bases clipped from V and 6 bases from J, the junction kept 16 bases outside the gene matches. The CDR3 sequence: CASSPGQGGYLQDTQYF. CDR3 in DNA: TGTGCCAGTAGTCCTGGACAGGGCGGATATTTACAGGATACGCAGTATTTT.

Details on this clonotype: With a much larger clone just one base away, this may be a read error. V gene TRBV6-2 or TRBV6-3 combines with J gene TRBJ2-1; D uncertain. This CDR3 region has 17 residues. The germline V gene encodes CDR1 MNHEY and CDR2 SVGEGT. The CDR3, as DNA: TGTGCCTGCAGGTCCCCGGGTAGGACGAGCTCCTACAATGAGCAGTTCTTC. The encoded protein is CACRSPGRTSSYNEQFF.

For this clonotype: A junction boundary mismatches the germline segment, possibly from a read error. The chain combines TRBV5-6 with TRBJ1-1; D is ambiguous. Germline V gene lookup returns CDR1 SGHDT and CDR2 YYEEEE. The CDR3 contains 15 residues. The CDR3 reads CASSYRTQVNTVAFF. For the CDR3, the DNA is TGTGCCAGCAGCTACCGGACTCAAGTGAACACTGTAGCTTTCTTT.

The chain links TRBV18 to TRBJ2-2, with D uncertain. The CDR3 is 16 amino acids. Germline V CDR1 and CDR2: KGHSH, LQKENI. The germline V and J ends were trimmed by 2 bases and 0 bases, with 10 bases remaining between them. The CDR3 reads CASSPSTETNTGELFF. DNA of the CDR3: TGTGCCAGCTCACCAAGTACCGAAACGAACACCGGGGAGCTGTTTTTT.

J is TRBJ1-2 and V is TRBV20-1, with 7 positions matching TRBD1. The CDR3 spans 17 residues. From germline, CDR1 is DFQATT and CDR2 SNEGSKA (reference sequence). J lost 3 bases, V lost 4 bases, and 17 bases had no gene match. In DNA form, the CDR3 reads TGCAGTGCTAAAGAAGCCCGGGACAGAAGATCGGACTATGGCTACACCTTC. Translated: CSAKEARDRRSDYGYTF.

Worth noting for this clonotype: A much larger clone is a single base away; this may be a read error. The chain uses TRBV7-2 and TRBJ2-1, with D perhaps matching TRBD1 or TRBD2 (6 bases each). Germline CDR1 is SGHTA and CDR2 is FQGNSA. The CDR3 is 12 amino acids. V shed 5 bases and J shed 11 bases, with 13 bases lying between them. CDR3: CASSNPGAKQFF. The CDR3 coding sequence is TGTGCCAGCAGCAACCCGGGGGCCAAGCAGTTCTTC. Looking up the rest from reference TRBV7-2 and TRBJ2-1 gives the full variable domain: GAGVSQSPSNKVTEKGKDVELRCDPISGHTALYWYRQSLGQGLEFLIYFQGNSAPDKSGLPSDRFSAERTGGSVSTLTIQRTQQEDSAVYLCASSNPGAKQFFGPGTRLTVL.

This clonotype was observed at least ten times. The chain is built from TRBV12-3 or TRBV12-4 and TRBJ2-1; 7 nucleotides align to TRBD2. The V and J ends lost 1 base and 2 bases, in that order; junction bases with no gene match: 5. CDR3 length equals 16 residues. CDR3 sequence reads: CASSLGAGATYNEQFF. The DNA for the CDR3 is TGTGCCAGCAGTTTAGGGGCGGGAGCAACCTACAATGAGCAGTTCTTC.

This sequence joins TRBV14 and TRBJ2-1; 12 nucleotides line up with TRBD2. Losses at the gene ends were 2 bases for V and 8 bases for J; bases not matched to a gene: 4. This CDR3 contains 15 residues. The germline gives CDR1 SGHDN, CDR2 FVKESK. This chain's CDR3 is CASSQTSGRWYEQFF. The DNA of the CDR3 is TGTGCCAGCAGCCAAACTAGCGGGAGGTGGTATGAGCAGTTCTTC.

This clonotype was counted at least ten times. The V and J genes are TRBV16 and TRBJ1-1; unclear D gene. Germline-derived CDR1 and CDR2 are KGHSY and FQNENV. V shed 0 bases and J shed 1 base, with 3 bases lying between them. The CDR3 contains 13 residues. In DNA form, the CDR3 reads TGTGCCAGCAGCCAATCCCGGAACACTGAAGCTTTCTTT. It translates to CASSQSRNTEAFF.

This clonotype showed up many times. The V call is TRBV7-9, the J call TRBJ1-1; D is unresolved. Between the trimmed V and J ends, which lost 6 bases and 3 bases, there was a span of 11 bases. The CDR3 runs 13 residues. The germline gives CDR1 SEHNR, CDR2 FQNEAQ (reference sequence). The CDR3 DNA follows: TGTGCCAGCAGACCTCCATCGTACACTGAAGCTTTCTTT. Its protein product is CASRPPSYTEAFF.

In its sample, this clonotype was seen many times. The chain combines TRBV7-2 with TRBJ1-1, with TRBD1 matching over 8 bases. The CDR3 extends over 13 amino acids. Germline CDR1 is SGHTA and CDR2 is FQGNSA. V shed 6 bases and J 8 bases; nucleotides not matched to a gene: 8. The CDR3 loop reads CASRGQEKTEAFF. The CDR3 nucleotides are TGTGCCAGCAGGGGACAGGAGAAGACGGAAGCTTTCTTT.

This clonotype was found a few times. The chain uses TRBV9 and TRBJ2-7; 8 bases map to TRBD2. Germline-derived CDR1 and CDR2 are SGDLS and YYNGEE. With V trimmed by 0 bases and J by 3 bases, 11 bases remained unmatched. The CDR3 is made up of 17 amino acids. The CDR3 coding sequence is TGTGCCAGCAGCGTAGGCCTGCCGGGAGGGGTAAACTACGAGCAGTACTTC. Translating it yields CASSVGLPGGVNYEQYF.

The sample holds many counts of this clonotype. CDR3 amino acids: CASTGREPSRTDTQYF. CDR3 in DNA: TGTGCCAGCACCGGACGGGAGCCATCTCGCACAGATACGCAGTATTTT. The gene calls are TRBV7-2 and TRBJ2-3; a weak D match, TRBD2 (6 bases). V was pared by 7 bases and J by 1 base, with 18 bases between. There are 16 residues in the CDR3. The germline V gene encodes CDR1 SGHTA and CDR2 FQGNSA.

This clonotype has at least ten counts. V is TRBV28 and J is TRBJ2-2, with D possibly matching TRBD1 (5 bases). The CDR3 spans 15 residues. Per the germline V gene, CDR1 is MDHEN and CDR2 is SYDVKM. The germline V and J ends were trimmed by 6 bases and 12 bases, with 23 bases remaining between them. The CDR3: CASSSRAGAIRKLFF. The CDR3 nucleotides read TGTGCCAGCAGCTCTCGGGCTGGGGCGATCCGTAAGCTGTTTTTT.

This clonotype was found a few times. This sequence joins TRBV28 and TRBJ2-1; D not resolved. Germline values: CDR1 MDHEN, CDR2 SYDVKM. V lost 2 bases to trimming and J lost 16 bases, with 24 bases between them. The CDR3 runs to 15 residues. CDR3 DNA: TGTGCCAGCAGTTTACGTACATCCAGGACGCTAGGCCAATTCTTC. Translated: CASSLRTSRTLGQFF.

This clonotype came up many times. This chain uses TRBV7-9 with TRBJ2-3, with 10 bases aligning to TRBD2. Germline CDR1 SEHNR, CDR2 FQNEAQ (reference sequence). Trimming took 5 bases from V and 5 from J; bases not matched to a gene: 10. The length of the CDR3 is 16 residues. DNA for the CDR3: TGTGCCAGCAGCAGCCCCCTAGCGGGAGTGGTAGATACGCAGTATTTT. It translates to CASSSPLAGVVDTQYF.

The chain has TRBV15 and TRBJ2-5, with 8 bases lining up with TRBD1. CDR1 is LNHNV, CDR2 YYDKDF, per germline (reference sequence). V dropped 2 bases and J dropped 1; count of bases not matched to a gene: 6. The CDR3 length is 16 residues. The CDR3 nucleotides are TGTGCCACCAGCAGACGTGCCACAGGGGGCCAAGAGACCCAGTACTTC. Encoded protein: CATSRRATGGQETQYF.

V gene TRBV28 combines with J gene TRBJ1-2, with TRBD1 as a possible D gene (5 bases). V dropped 3 bases and J dropped 4 bases, with 15 bases sitting between them. The CDR3 runs 15 residues. The V gene's germline CDR1 is MDHEN and CDR2 SYDVKM. The CDR3 sequence: CASSFWGPTPYGYTF. Written as DNA, the CDR3 is TGTGCCAGCAGTTTCTGGGGCCCCACCCCCTATGGCTACACCTTC.

There are a few counts of this clonotype. The chain recombines TRBV18 with TRBJ1-6; 7 bases align to TRBD1. CDR3 length equals 14 residues. Germline values: CDR1 KGHSH, CDR2 LQKENI. With V trimmed by 2 bases and J by 10 bases, 5 bases remained unmatched. The CDR3 here is CASSPKGAESPLHF. The DNA of the CDR3 is TGTGCCAGCTCACCAAAGGGGGCCGAGTCACCCCTCCACTTT.

This clonotype was seen a few times. The rearrangement uses TRBV10-3 and TRBJ2-1; TRBD1 matches at 8 bases. The germline CDR1 and CDR2 sequences are ENHRY and SYGVKD. This CDR3 region has 15 residues. The V gene end was trimmed by 6 bases and the J gene end by 5 bases; junction bases not matched to a gene: 9. This CDR3 reads CAIRGSGQVHNEQFF. CDR3 nucleotides: TGTGCCATCAGGGGATCGGGACAGGTACACAATGAGCAGTTCTTC.

This clonotype was detected ten times or more. J is TRBJ1-1 and V is TRBV2, with D uncertain. Germline-derived CDR1 and CDR2 are SNHLY and FYNNEI. The V end was cut by 7 bases, the J end by 3 bases, with 12 bases between. The CDR3 totals 13 residues. CDR3 sequence reads: CASNPLTYTEAFF. CDR3 in DNA: TGTGCCAGCAACCCGTTGACCTACACTGAAGCTTTCTTT.

This clonotype was found a few times. This chain links TRBV24-1 with TRBJ2-1; 8 bases agree with TRBD2. V shed 6 bases and J 3 bases; nucleotides not matched to a gene: 6. In germline, CDR1 is KGHDR, CDR2 SFDVKD. CDR3 size: 15 residues. The CDR3 sequence: CATSWSGTSYNEQFF. The CDR3 coding sequence is TGTGCCACCAGTTGGAGTGGGACTAGCTACAATGAGCAGTTCTTC.

This chain joins TRBV7-3 and TRBJ2-3, with 8 bases fitting TRBD2. CDR1 and CDR2 from the germline V gene are SGHTA and FQGTGA. With V trimmed by 1 base and J by 4 bases, 4 bases remained unmatched. The CDR3 is 15 residues long. The CDR3 DNA is TGTGCCAGCAGCTTAAATGCGGGAGGTGCAGATACGCAGTATTTT. Encoded protein: CASSLNAGGADTQYF.

For the CDR3, the DNA is TGCGCCAGCAGCTTGGCACCTAACTCTGGGGCCAACGTCCTGACTTTC. This translates into CASSLAPNSGANVLTF. This rearrangement joins TRBV5-1 to TRBJ2-6; unclear D gene. Trimming left V 0 bases short and J 0 bases short, with 7 bases between. CDR3 length equals 16 residues. Per the germline V gene, CDR1 is SGHRS and CDR2 is YFSETQ.